The rows below give T cell receptor beta chains drawn from one sample of a study of CXCR3-negative and CXCR3-positive naive CD8 T cells. Reanalyzing the 5' RACE reads, TCRdb keeps one entry per CDR3 protein, without DNA. This repertoire includes under 75,000 distinct CDR3 sequences. The material sequenced was naive CXCR3+ CD8+ T cells from blood. Receptor source: a human donor in good health. Some clones in this sample may be carry-over from other donors' samples. Both conserved end residues are part of each CDR3. Clone size is not always given. Where it is, it says once, few, many or a class for expanded clones.

J gene | clone size | V gene | CDR3 protein
TRBJ2-7 | - | TRBV7-9 | CASRLQGREQYF
TRBJ2-7 | - | TRBV7-9 | CASSPRLGQKPYEQYF
TRBJ2-1 | - | TRBV2 | CASGRSSYNEQFF
TRBJ1-1 | - | TRBV4-3 | CASSQDGDLNTEAFF
TRBJ2-3 | medium-sized | TRBV6-5 | CASNERWPPLSTDTQYF
TRBJ1-1 | - | TRBV19 | CASSKGTEAFF
TRBJ1-1 | - | TRBV4-3 | CASSSTGNTEAFF
TRBJ1-5 | - | TRBV19 | CASSSYFRTGEDQPQHF
TRBJ2-3 | - | TRBV20-1 | CSASLGRRLATDTQYF
TRBJ2-2 | - | TRBV14 | CARPPGGRNTGELFF
TRBJ1-5 | - | TRBV7-7 | CASSRWVSSGQVDYQPQHF
TRBJ2-2 | - | TRBV5-4 | CASIDGGGENTGELFF
TRBJ2-1 | - | TRBV4-3 | CASSQRKTTGLTSGAYNEQFF
TRBJ1-2 | - | TRBV9 | CASNPSEVLYGYTF
TRBJ2-1 | - | TRBV7-9 | CASISPGTSAYNEQFF
TRBJ2-7 | - | TRBV6-6 | CASSYGGKTYEQYF
TRBJ2-5 | - | TRBV7-2 | CASSPTGAQETQYF
TRBJ2-5 | - | TRBV29-1 | CSVEDLSRVEYF
TRBJ2-7 | - | TRBV12-3/TRBV12-4 | CASSPPGRIFYEQYF
TRBJ1-2 | - | TRBV11-3 | CASSPGQGGNGYTF
TRBJ2-3 | medium-sized | TRBV7-6 | CASSSRLAASTDTQYF
TRBJ2-1 | - | TRBV6-4 | CASSDRTSGEYNEQFF
TRBJ2-3 | - | TRBV7-2 | CASSFGGGYTDTQYF
TRBJ1-6 | - | TRBV6-5 | CASSQEQGWSSPLHF